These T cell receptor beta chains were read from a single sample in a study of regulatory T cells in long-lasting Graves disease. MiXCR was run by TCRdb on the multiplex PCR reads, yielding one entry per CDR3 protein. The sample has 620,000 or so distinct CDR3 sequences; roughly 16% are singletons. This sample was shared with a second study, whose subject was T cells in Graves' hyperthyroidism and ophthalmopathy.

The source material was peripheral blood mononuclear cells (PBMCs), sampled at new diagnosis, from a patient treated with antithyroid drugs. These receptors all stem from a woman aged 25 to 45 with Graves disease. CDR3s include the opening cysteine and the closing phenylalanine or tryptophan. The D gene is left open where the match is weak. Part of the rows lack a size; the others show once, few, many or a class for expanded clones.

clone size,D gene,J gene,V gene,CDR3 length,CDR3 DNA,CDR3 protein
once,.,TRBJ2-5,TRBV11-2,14,TGTGCCAGTAGACTAGTCGGGCGGGCGGAGACCCAGTACTTC,CASRLVGRAETQYF
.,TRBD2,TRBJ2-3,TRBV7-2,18,TGTGTCAGAAGCCACGGACTAGCGGGAGTTCCTAGCACAGATACGCAGTATTTT,CVRSHGLAGVPSTDTQYF
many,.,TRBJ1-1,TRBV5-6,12,TGTGCCAGCAGCACGGGGACCTCTGAAGCTTTCTTT,CASSTGTSEAFF
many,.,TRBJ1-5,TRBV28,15,TGTGCCAGCACTTTCGGACAGCATAGCAATCAGCCCCAGCATTTT,CASTFGQHSNQPQHF
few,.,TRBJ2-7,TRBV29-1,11,TGCAGCGTTGCGGGCAGCTACGAGCAGTACTTC,CSVAGSYEQYF
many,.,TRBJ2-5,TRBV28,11,TGTGCCAGCAGCCAAGAAGAGACCCAGTACTTC,CASSQEETQYF
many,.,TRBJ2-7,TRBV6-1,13,TGTGCCAGTAAAGGGCCTGGGATCTACGAGCAGTACTTC,CASKGPGIYEQYF
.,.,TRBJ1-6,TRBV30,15,TGTGCCTGGAGCGACGTTCCCGGGGGAAATTCACCCCTCCACTTT,CAWSDVPGGNSPLHF
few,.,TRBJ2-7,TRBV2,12,TGTGCCAGCCGTCGAGACCCCTACGAGCAGTACTTC,CASRRDPYEQYF
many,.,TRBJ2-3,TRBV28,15,TGTGCCAGCAGTTTACTTCAGGAGCCCACAGATACGCAGTATTTT,CASSLLQEPTDTQYF
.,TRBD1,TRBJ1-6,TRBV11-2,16,TGTGCCAGCAGCTTAGGCAGGGGGTCCTATAATTCACCCCTCCACTTT,CASSLGRGSYNSPLHF
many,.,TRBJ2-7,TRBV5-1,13,TGCGCCAGCAGCTTGACTTTGGGTCCCGAGCAGTACTTC,CASSLTLGPEQYF
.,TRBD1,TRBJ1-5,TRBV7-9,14,TGTGCCAGCAGTGGACAGGGTCGGAATCAGCCCCAGCATTTT,CASSGQGRNQPQHF
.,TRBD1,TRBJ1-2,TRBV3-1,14,TGTGCCAGCAGGGGACAGAGCACCAACTATGGCTACACCTTC,CASRGQSTNYGYTF
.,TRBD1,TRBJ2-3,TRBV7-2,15,TGTGCCAACAGTCTGATGGGGACAGGCACAGATACGCAGTATTTT,CANSLMGTGTDTQYF
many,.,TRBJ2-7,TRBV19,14,TGTGCCAGTAGTATCGGGACGGCGGGCTACGAGCAGTACTTC,CASSIGTAGYEQYF
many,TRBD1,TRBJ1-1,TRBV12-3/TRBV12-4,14,TGTGCCAGCAGTAAACAGGGGGTACGGACTGAAGCTTTCTTT,CASSKQGVRTEAFF
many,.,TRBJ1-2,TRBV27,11,TGTGCCAGCAGTTTACGCAGGGACTACACCTTC,CASSLRRDYTF
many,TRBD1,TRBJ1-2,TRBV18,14,TGTGCCAGCTCACCGACCAGGGGGTCGAATGGCTACACCTTC,CASSPTRGSNGYTF
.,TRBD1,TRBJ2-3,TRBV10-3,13,TGTGCCAGCCGACAGGGGGAGGCAGATACGCAGTATTTT,CASRQGEADTQYF
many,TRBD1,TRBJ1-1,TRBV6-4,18,TGTGCCAGCAGTGAACAATCCGTCCGGGACAGCCCGAACACTGAAGCTTTCTTT,CASSEQSVRDSPNTEAFF
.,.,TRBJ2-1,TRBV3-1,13,TGTGCCAGCAGCCCAGAGACTTCCAATGAGCAGTTCTTC,CASSPETSNEQFF
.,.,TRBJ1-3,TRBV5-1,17,TGCGCCAGCAGCTACCAAGTACAAGCCGACTCTGGAAACACCATATATTTT,CASSYQVQADSGNTIYF
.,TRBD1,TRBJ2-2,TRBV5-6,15,TGTGCCAGCAGCCTAACGACAGGGTTGGCCGGGGAGCTGTTTTTT,CASSLTTGLAGELFF
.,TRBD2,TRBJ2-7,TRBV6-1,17,TGTGCCAGCAGTGAATATTGGTCTAGCGGGACTTCCTACGAGCAGTACTTC,CASSEYWSSGTSYEQYF
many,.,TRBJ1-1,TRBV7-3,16,TGTGCCAGCAGCCTTGGGGCCCTGAGTGCGTACACTGAAGCTTTCTTT,CASSLGALSAYTEAFF
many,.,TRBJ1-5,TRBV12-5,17,TGTGCTAGTGGTTTGGTATGCGACCGGCCTTTAAAGGAGCCCCAGCATTTT,CASGLVCDRPLKEPQHF
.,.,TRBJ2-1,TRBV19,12,TGTGCCAGTAGCGATACGAGGGCACCCCCCGTCTTC,CASSDTRAPPVF
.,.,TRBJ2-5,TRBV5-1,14,TGCGCCAGCAGCTTGGAGTCAGGGGGGGAGACCCAGTACTTC,CASSLESGGETQYF
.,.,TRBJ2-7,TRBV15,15,TGTGCCACCAGCAGAGATCTTGAAGGTGCCTACGAGCAGTACTTC,CATSRDLEGAYEQYF
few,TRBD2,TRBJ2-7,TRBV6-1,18,TGTGCCAGCAGTGAACCTGGGACTAGCGGGTACCCTCCCTACGAGCAGTACTTC,CASSEPGTSGYPPYEQYF
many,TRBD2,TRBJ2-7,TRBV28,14,TGTGCCAGCAACTTTTTAGCGGGGTCCTACGAGCAGTACTTC,CASNFLAGSYEQYF
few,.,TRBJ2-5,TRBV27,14,TGTGCCAGCAGAGGCCCCTGGTTGGATGAGACCCAGTACTTC,CASRGPWLDETQYF
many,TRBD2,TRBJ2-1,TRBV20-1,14,TGCAGTGCTCCAGCGGGAGTGGGATACAATGAGCAGTTCTTC,CSAPAGVGYNEQFF
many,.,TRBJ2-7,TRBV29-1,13,TGCAGCGTTGATAAGCAGGGCTCCTACGAGCAGTACTTC,CSVDKQGSYEQYF
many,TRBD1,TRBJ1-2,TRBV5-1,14,TGCGCCAGCAGATTGGACAGGGGATACTATGGCTACACCTTC,CASRLDRGYYGYTF
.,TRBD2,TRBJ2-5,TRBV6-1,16,TGTGCCAGCAGCCCCGAACTAGCGGGAGGCCAAGGGGCCCAGTACTTC,CASSPELAGGQGAQYF
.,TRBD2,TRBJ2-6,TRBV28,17,TGTGCCAGCAGTTTACTAGCGGGAGTTTTTGGGGCCAACGTCCTGACTTTC,CASSLLAGVFGANVLTF
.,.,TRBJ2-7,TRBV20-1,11,TGCAGTGCCATTACTAGTTACGAGCAGTACTTC,CSAITSYEQYF
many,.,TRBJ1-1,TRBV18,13,TGTGCCAGCTCCCCTCAGGGATCCGCTGAAGCTTTCTTT,CASSPQGSAEAFF
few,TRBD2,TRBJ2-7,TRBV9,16,TGTGCCAGCAGCGGGGGACCGGGACTAGCGGATTACGAGCAGTACTTC,CASSGGPGLADYEQYF
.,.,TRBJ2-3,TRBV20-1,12,TGCAGTGCTAGATTCGGAGGAGATACGCAGTATTTT,CSARFGGDTQYF
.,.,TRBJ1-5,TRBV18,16,TGTGCCAGCTCACCAGGAGGGACGGGGAGCAATCAGCCCCAGCATTTT,CASSPGGTGSNQPQHF
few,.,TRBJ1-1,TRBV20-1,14,TGCAGTGCAGAGAATCGGAGAGGAAACACTGAAGCTTTCTTT,CSAENRRGNTEAFF
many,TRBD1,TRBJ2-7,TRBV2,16,TGTGCCAGCACTACCAGGCCCCCGGGACAGAGTATCGAGCAGTACTTC,CASTTRPPGQSIEQYF
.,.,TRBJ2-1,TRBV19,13,TGTGCCAGTATCCCTAGGGGGGGGGATGAGCAGTTCTTC,CASIPRGGDEQFF
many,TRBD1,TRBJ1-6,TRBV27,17,TGTGCCAGCAGTTTATCCCGGACAGGGACTAGTCGCTCACCCCTCCACTTT,CASSLSRTGTSRSPLHF